This TCR beta chain was identified during a study of tumor and adjacent non-tumor tissue in lung cancer. This sample's RNA came from whole unsorted tissue. This clonotype was seen just once. Germline CDR1 reads SGHAT; CDR2 reads FQDESV (reference sequence). The CDR3 is 14 residues long. Three rounds of nested PCR, following a modified ARM-PCR protocol, produced the TCRbeta library. TCRdb reprocessed the multiplex PCR reads with MiXCR, giving one entry per CDR3 protein. Found here are approximately 120,000 distinct CDR3 sequences, 75% of them singletons; the top ten hold roughly 35%. This sequence was found in a woman in her sixties or seventies with non-small cell lung cancer. The chain links TRBV11-1 to TRBJ1-1; D is unresolved. The specimen was lung tumor tissue. This CDR3 is CATKQRFMDTEAFF. The CDR3 DNA sequence: TGTGCTACGAAGCAGAGGTTCATGGACACTGAAGCTTTCTTT.